The rows below give T cell receptor beta chains drawn from one sample of a study of beta chain features in type 1 diabetes. Libraries were prepared by immunoSEQ multiplex PCR; TCRdb keeps only in-frame clonotypes and omits some of them. The table lists some 200,000 clones, approximately 11% of them singletons, with about 1.2% in the top ten. The sample comprised central memory CD4+ T cells from blood. The receptors come from a man aged 18 to 35 in good health. Both conserved end residues are part of each CDR3. Fields, in order: D gene, J gene, clone size, V gene, CDR3 protein, CDR3 DNA. The D gene is left open where the match is weak. Expanded clones get a size class; other rows say once, few or many, or leave the size out.

. | TRBJ2-5 | . | TRBV30 | CAWTPLQGTETQYF | TGTGCCTGGACGCCATTACAGGGAACAGAGACCCAGTACTTC
. | TRBJ2-7 | few | TRBV27 | CASRARDKAGYEQYF | TGTGCCAGCAGGGCCCGGGACAAAGCGGGGTACGAGCAGTACTTC
TRBD1 | TRBJ1-5 | . | TRBV28 | CASSLDGTGISNQPQHF | TGTGCCAGCAGTTTGGACGGGACAGGGATTAGCAATCAGCCCCAGCATTTT
. | TRBJ1-2 | . | TRBV27 | CASSFLQGKGYTF | TGTGCCAGCAGTTTCCTCCAAGGGAAAGGCTACACCTTC
. | TRBJ2-2 | . | TRBV9 | CASSKGVGSSTGELFF | TGTGCCAGCAGCAAGGGAGTGGGGTCGAGCACCGGGGAGCTGTTTTTT
. | TRBJ2-3 | few | TRBV11-2 | CASSQVALGLHTDTQYF | TGTGCCAGCAGCCAAGTCGCGCTTGGCCTGCACACAGATACGCAGTATTTT
. | TRBJ2-1 | few | TRBV4-3 | CASSQDGGEQFF | TGCGCCAGCAGCCAAGATGGGGGCGAGCAGTTCTTC
. | TRBJ2-5 | once | TRBV7-8 | CASSLVPGQETQYF | TGTGCCAGCAGCTTAGTTCCGGGTCAGGAGACCCAGTACTTC
TRBD1 | TRBJ1-1 | few | TRBV2 | CASSGQGRDTEAFF | TGTGCCAGCAGTGGACAGGGGAGGGACACTGAAGCTTTCTTT
TRBD1 | TRBJ1-3 | . | TRBV9 | CASSGQGSIGNTIYF | TGTGCCAGCAGCGGACAGGGGAGTATCGGAAACACCATATATTTT
TRBD1 | TRBJ2-1 | few | TRBV7-6 | CASSRDRGSYNEQFF | TGTGCCAGCAGCCGGGACAGGGGCTCCTACAATGAGCAGTTCTTC
. | TRBJ1-2 | . | TRBV7-2 | CASSLNAEYTGYTF | TGTGCCAGCAGCTTAAACGCCGAGTATACTGGCTACACCTTC
. | TRBJ1-2 | few | TRBV27 | CASSLSRTRGYRGYTF | TGTGCCAGCAGTTTATCGCGGACCCGGGGATACCGAGGCTACACCTTC
. | TRBJ2-7 | . | TRBV2 | CASKGTQAYEQYF | TGTGCCAGCAAGGGGACACAAGCCTACGAGCAGTACTTC
. | TRBJ2-1 | few | TRBV7-2 | CASSILTESVYNEQFF | TGTGCCAGCAGCATTTTGACTGAGTCCGTCTACAATGAGCAGTTCTTC
. | TRBJ2-7 | . | TRBV5-1 | CASSFGAHEQYF | TGCGCCAGCAGCTTTGGGGCCCACGAGCAGTACTTC
. | TRBJ1-2 | many | TRBV14 | CASSPMGARPHGYTF | TGTGCCAGCAGTCCTATGGGGGCGCGGCCCCATGGCTACACCTTC
. | TRBJ1-2 | few | TRBV5-6 | CASSLGVGRRLYGYTF | TGTGCCAGCAGCTTGGGGGTCGGCAGGCGCCTCTATGGCTACACCTTC
. | TRBJ2-1 | . | TRBV7-8 | CASSFSKKETLGQFF | TGTGCCAGCAGCTTTAGTAAGAAGGAGACACTGGGGCAGTTCTTC
. | TRBJ1-2 | few | TRBV5-6 | CASSSQALIGYGYTF | TGTGCCAGCAGCTCACAGGCCCTAATAGGCTATGGCTACACCTTC
TRBD1 | TRBJ2-3 | few | TRBV14 | CASSQDVGRGPDTQYF | TGTGCCAGCAGCCAAGACGTAGGCAGGGGGCCAGATACGCAGTATTTT
. | TRBJ1-1 | . | TRBV7-2 | CASSLSYREAFF | TGTGCCAGCAGCTTATCTTACAGGGAAGCTTTCTTT
TRBD2 | TRBJ2-1 | . | TRBV30 | CAWTGSGRANNEQFF | TGTGCCTGGACCGGGAGCGGGAGGGCCAATAATGAGCAGTTCTTC
. | TRBJ2-5 | few | TRBV7-9 | CASSLSVQETQYF | TGTGCCAGCAGCTTGTCAGTCCAAGAGACCCAGTACTTC
. | TRBJ1-4 | . | TRBV7-8 | CASSLDNGSNEKLFF | TGTGCCAGCAGCCTCGACAACGGGTCGAATGAAAAACTGTTTTTT
. | TRBJ2-7 | . | TRBV18 | CASSVEWMGYEQYF | TGTGCCAGCTCAGTGGAATGGATGGGCTACGAGCAGTACTTC
. | TRBJ2-3 | few | TRBV10-3 | CAISESGSDTQYF | TGTGCCATCAGTGAGTCGGGGTCGGATACGCAGTATTTT
. | TRBJ2-7 | few | TRBV5-4 | CASSLPGPYEQYF | TGTGCCAGCAGCTTACCAGGACCCTACGAGCAGTACTTC
. | TRBJ2-7 | . | TRBV7-2 | CASSLGVSYEQYF | TGTGCCAGCAGCTTAGGAGTCTCCTACGAGCAGTACTTC
. | TRBJ1-1 | . | TRBV5-1 | CASSLHNTEAFF | TGCGCCAGCAGCTTACATAACACTGAAGCTTTCTTT
. | TRBJ2-1 | . | TRBV5-4 | CASSLTQGANNEQFF | TGTGCCAGCAGCTTGACGCAGGGCGCCAACAATGAGCAGTTCTTC
. | TRBJ2-1 | . | TRBV6-6 | CAQPEGTDEQFF | TGTGCTCAGCCGGAAGGGACCGATGAGCAGTTCTTC
TRBD1 | TRBJ2-5 | . | TRBV7-2 | CASSSSTGIETQYF | TGTGCCAGCAGCTCGTCGACAGGGATTGAGACCCAGTACTTC
TRBD2 | TRBJ2-2 | . | TRBV5-1 | CASTPTSGMRELFF | TGCGCCAGCACCCCGACTAGCGGGATGCGGGAGCTGTTTTTT
. | TRBJ2-1 | . | TRBV30 | CAWSVRGPSNEQFF | TGTGCCTGGAGTGTAAGAGGCCCAAGCAATGAGCAGTTCTTC
. | TRBJ2-1 | many | TRBV4-2 | CASSQYRNEQFF | TGTGCCAGCAGCCAGTACCGGAATGAGCAGTTCTTC
. | TRBJ2-7 | many | TRBV27 | CASSGSGTYEQYF | TGTGCCAGCAGTGGTAGCGGCACCTACGAGCAGTACTTC
TRBD1 | TRBJ2-7 | . | TRBV11-2 | CASVLTGVSYEQYF | TGTGCCAGCGTCCTAACAGGGGTGTCCTACGAGCAGTACTTC
. | TRBJ2-3 | . | TRBV7-2 | CASSPDRARTDTQYF | TGTGCCAGCAGCCCCGATCGGGCCCGCACAGATACGCAGTATTTT
. | TRBJ2-6 | few | TRBV7-2 | CASSLGHSGANVLTF | TGTGCCAGCAGCTTAGGCCACTCTGGGGCCAACGTCCTGACTTTC
. | TRBJ1-2 | few | TRBV7-9 | CASSLDGANYGYTF | TGTGCCAGCAGCTTAGACGGTGCTAACTATGGCTACACCTTC
. | TRBJ2-5 | few | TRBV28 | CASSFDILGETQYF | TGTGCCAGCAGTTTCGACATTCTTGGGGAGACCCAGTACTTC
. | TRBJ1-5 | . | TRBV23-1 | CASRTGLTGNQPQHF | TGCGCCAGCAGAACAGGGCTTACAGGGAATCAGCCCCAGCATTTT
TRBD2 | TRBJ2-3 | . | TRBV2 | CASSEPSGLAGVGTDTQYF | TGTGCCAGCAGTGAGCCTTCGGGACTAGCGGGAGTAGGAACAGATACGCAGTATTTT
. | TRBJ1-1 | . | TRBV5-1 | CASSLDRSSTEAFF | TGCGCCAGCAGCTTGGACCGTTCAAGCACTGAAGCTTTCTTT
TRBD2 | TRBJ2-1 | . | TRBV29-1 | CSVKGPRGSEQFF | TGCAGCGTTAAGGGGCCCCGCGGGAGTGAGCAGTTCTTC
TRBD2 | TRBJ2-7 | . | TRBV18 | CASSRGLAGEVEQYF | TGTGCCAGCTCACGCGGACTAGCGGGAGAGGTCGAGCAGTACTTC
. | TRBJ2-1 | . | TRBV2 | CASTSYGGFYNEQFF | TGTGCCAGCACCAGCTATGGGGGGTTCTACAATGAGCAGTTCTTC
. | TRBJ2-7 | once | TRBV2 | CASSRVTGPRGEQYF | TGTGCCAGCAGTCGAGTAACCGGGCCCCGGGGCGAGCAGTACTTC
. | TRBJ2-7 | . | TRBV6-1 | CASSWGPKVSEQYF | TGTGCCAGCAGCTGGGGACCCAAGGTATCCGAGCAGTACTTC
TRBD2 | TRBJ2-1 | . | TRBV29-1 | CSPAGERMGLASNNEQFF | TGCAGCCCGGCAGGGGAACGCATGGGACTAGCGTCGAACAATGAGCAGTTCTTC
. | TRBJ1-2 | . | TRBV30 | CAWSVPGGLKGYTF | TGTGCCTGGAGTGTACCTGGGGGGCTCAAAGGCTACACCTTC
. | TRBJ2-1 | . | TRBV20-1 | CSITAPGGQFF | TGCAGCATCACGGCTCCAGGCGGGCAGTTCTTC
. | TRBJ2-7 | few | TRBV25-1 | CASSESGYFYEQYF | TGTGCCAGCAGTGAATCGGGGTATTTCTACGAGCAGTACTTC
. | TRBJ2-5 | . | TRBV7-3 | CASSFRGLQETQYF | TGTGCCAGCAGCTTCCGGGGCCTGCAAGAGACCCAGTACTTC
. | TRBJ1-1 | few | TRBV7-2 | CASSLLRGGYMNTEAFF | TGTGCCAGCAGCTTACTGAGAGGTGGCTACATGAACACTGAAGCTTTCTTT
TRBD1 | TRBJ1-1 | few | TRBV30 | CAWSPRDRGIRETEAFF | TGTGCCTGGAGTCCCCGGGACAGGGGGATACGGGAAACTGAAGCTTTCTTT
TRBD1 | TRBJ1-5 | few | TRBV5-6 | CASSLTGGHQPQHF | TGTGCCAGCAGCTTGACAGGGGGCCATCAGCCCCAGCATTTT
. | TRBJ1-1 | . | TRBV30 | CAGTTVRGNTEAFF | TGTGCCGGGACGACCGTCCGGGGGAACACTGAAGCTTTCTTT
. | TRBJ2-2 | . | TRBV7-2 | CASLGLLNTGELFF | TGTGCCAGCCTTGGACTACTGAACACCGGGGAGCTGTTTTTT